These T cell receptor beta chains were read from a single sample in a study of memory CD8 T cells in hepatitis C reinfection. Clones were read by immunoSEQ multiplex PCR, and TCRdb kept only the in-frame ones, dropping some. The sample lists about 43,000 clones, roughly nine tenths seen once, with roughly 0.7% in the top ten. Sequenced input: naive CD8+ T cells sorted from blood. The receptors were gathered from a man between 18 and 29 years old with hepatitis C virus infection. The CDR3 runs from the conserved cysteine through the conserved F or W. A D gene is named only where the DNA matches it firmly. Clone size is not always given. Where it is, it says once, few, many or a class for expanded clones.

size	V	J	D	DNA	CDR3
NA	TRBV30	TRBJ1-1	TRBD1	TGTGCCTGGGGACAGGGTTTGAACACTGAAGCTTTCTTT	CAWGQGLNTEAFF
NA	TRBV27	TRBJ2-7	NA	TGTGCCAGCAGTTCTTTGGACCGCTCTGGGGAGCGGTACTTC	CASSSLDRSGERYF
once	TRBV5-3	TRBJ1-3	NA	TGTGCCAGAAGCCCCCCCCTAGGGACTTTCCGCTCTGGAAACACCATATATTTT	CARSPPLGTFRSGNTIYF
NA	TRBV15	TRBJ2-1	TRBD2	TGTGCCACCAGCAGAGATGTACTAGCGGGGGGTCGAGGGCAGTTCTTC	CATSRDVLAGGRGQFF
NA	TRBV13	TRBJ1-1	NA	TGTGCCAGCAGCCACGGGGGGCAGGGGAGAACTGAAGCTTTCTTT	CASSHGGQGRTEAFF
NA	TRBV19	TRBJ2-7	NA	TGTGCCAGTAGTACGGGGAGAGGGCCGGGGTACGAGCAGTACTTC	CASSTGRGPGYEQYF
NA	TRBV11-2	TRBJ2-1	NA	TGTGCCAGCAGCGTTATCTTGGCCCCCTACAATGAGCAGTTCTTC	CASSVILAPYNEQFF
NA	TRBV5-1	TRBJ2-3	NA	TGCGCCAGCAGCTTCTCAGGACCGGGGTTGGATACGCAGTATTTT	CASSFSGPGLDTQYF
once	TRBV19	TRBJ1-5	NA	TGTGCCAGTAGTCCTCCAGCAGGGGATCAGCCCCAGCATTTT	CASSPPAGDQPQHF
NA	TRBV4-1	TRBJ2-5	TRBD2	TGCGCCAGCAGCCCCATACAAACTAGCGGGAGCTCAGAGACCCAGTACTTC	CASSPIQTSGSSETQYF